This T cell receptor beta chain was sequenced in a study of T cells in localized non-small cell lung cancer. General observations from the study: Compared with tumor, uninvolved adjacent lung displayed greater T cell clonality, ranking highest overall. Heterogeneity cannot be ruled out, as sequencing used one tumor region only.

The CDR3 sequence is 15 residues long. V shed 1 base and J shed 7 bases, with 17 bases lying between them. Germline V gives CDR1 KGHSH, CDR2 LQKENI. Produced via immunoSEQ multiplex PCR; TCRdb's table is partial and in-frame only. Here the sample spans approximately 61,000 clones, roughly 88% being singletons. As concerns this clone: Its antigen is undetermined.

The chain carries TRBV18 and TRBJ2-7; a weak D match, TRBD2 (6 bases). The sequenced sample was peripheral blood, obtained before any cancer treatment. This TCR came from a woman between 35 and 75 years old with stage I lung adenocarcinoma. The CDR3 DNA reads as TGTGCCAGCTCACCACTATCACGATCGGAGGGGGAGCAGTACTTC. Translated: CASSPLSRSEGEQYF.